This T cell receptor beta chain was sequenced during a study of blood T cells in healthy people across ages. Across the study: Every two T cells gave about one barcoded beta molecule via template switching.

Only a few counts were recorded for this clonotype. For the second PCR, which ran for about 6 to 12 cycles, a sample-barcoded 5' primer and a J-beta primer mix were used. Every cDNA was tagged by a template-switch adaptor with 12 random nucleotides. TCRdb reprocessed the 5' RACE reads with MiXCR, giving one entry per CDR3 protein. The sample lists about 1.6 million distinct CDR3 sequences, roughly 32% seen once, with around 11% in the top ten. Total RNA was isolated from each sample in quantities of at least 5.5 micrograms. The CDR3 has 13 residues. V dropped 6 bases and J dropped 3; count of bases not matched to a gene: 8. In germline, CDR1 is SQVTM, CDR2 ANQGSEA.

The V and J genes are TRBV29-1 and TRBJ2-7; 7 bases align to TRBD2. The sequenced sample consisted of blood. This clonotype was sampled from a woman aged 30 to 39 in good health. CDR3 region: CSVRDGGNYEQYF. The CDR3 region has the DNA TGCAGCGTCCGGGACGGGGGGAACTACGAGCAGTACTTC.